The source of this T cell receptor beta chain is a study of identical twins. General study points: In drawing conclusions, the study used cross-sectional statistical analysis and did not follow the same donors. Cord blood beta clonotypes that were abundant carried fewer insertions, and memory repertoires showed no such trend.

Through template switching, a universal primer site was introduced, and the cDNA contained unique molecular identifiers. TCRdb called the 5' RACE reads again in MiXCR, with one record for every CDR3 protein. The sample contains about 700,000 distinct CDR3 sequences, 5.5% to 6.5% of which appear only once. This clonotype turned up a few times. The antigen remains unidentified. The CDR3 runs to 13 residues. Germline V CDR1 and CDR2: LGHNA, YSLEER. V shed 9 bases, J shed 2 bases, and the junction held 4 bases outside the gene matches. This chain links TRBV4-3 with TRBJ2-3; 8 nucleotides align to TRBD1. This sequence originates from a man aged 18 to 29 in good health. Sequencing was done on a sample of naive T cells sorted from blood. The CDR3 DNA reads TGCGCCAGTCGGACAGGGACCACAGATACGCAGTATTTT. Protein: CASRTGTTDTQYF.